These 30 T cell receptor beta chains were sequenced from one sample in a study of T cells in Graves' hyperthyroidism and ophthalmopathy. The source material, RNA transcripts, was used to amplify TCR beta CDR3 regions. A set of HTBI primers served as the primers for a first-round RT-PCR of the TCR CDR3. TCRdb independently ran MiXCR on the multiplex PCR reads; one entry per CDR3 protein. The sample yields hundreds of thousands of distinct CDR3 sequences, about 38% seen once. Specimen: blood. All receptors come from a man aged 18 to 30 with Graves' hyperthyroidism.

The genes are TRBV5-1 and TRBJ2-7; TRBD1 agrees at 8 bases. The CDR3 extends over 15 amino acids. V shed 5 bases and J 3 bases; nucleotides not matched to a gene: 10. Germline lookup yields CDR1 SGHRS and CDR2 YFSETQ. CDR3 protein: CASRALGDRGYEQYF. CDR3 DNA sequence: TGCGCCAGCAGGGCCCTTGGAGACAGGGGCTACGAGCAGTACTTC.

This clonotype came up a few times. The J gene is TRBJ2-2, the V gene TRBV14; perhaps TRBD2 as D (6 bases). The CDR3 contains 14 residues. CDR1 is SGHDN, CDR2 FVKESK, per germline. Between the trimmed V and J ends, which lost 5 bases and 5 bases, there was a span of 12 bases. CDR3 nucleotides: TGTGCCAGCAGCTTTGTGGGACTGACCGGGGAGCTGTTTTTT. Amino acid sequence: CASSFVGLTGELFF.

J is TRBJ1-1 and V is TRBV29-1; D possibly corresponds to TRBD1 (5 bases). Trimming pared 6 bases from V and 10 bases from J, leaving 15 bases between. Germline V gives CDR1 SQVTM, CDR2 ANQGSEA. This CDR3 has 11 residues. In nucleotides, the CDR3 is TGCAGCGTCGCGGCGACAGCGACAGCTTTCTTT. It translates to CSVAATATAFF.

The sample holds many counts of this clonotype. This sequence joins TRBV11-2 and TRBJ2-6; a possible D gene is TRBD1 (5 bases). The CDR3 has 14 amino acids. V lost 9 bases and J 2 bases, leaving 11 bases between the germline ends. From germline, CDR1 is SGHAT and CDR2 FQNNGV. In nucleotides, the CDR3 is TGTGCCAGTGGGGCTCGCGCTGGGGCCAACGTCCTGACTTTC. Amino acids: CASGARAGANVLTF.

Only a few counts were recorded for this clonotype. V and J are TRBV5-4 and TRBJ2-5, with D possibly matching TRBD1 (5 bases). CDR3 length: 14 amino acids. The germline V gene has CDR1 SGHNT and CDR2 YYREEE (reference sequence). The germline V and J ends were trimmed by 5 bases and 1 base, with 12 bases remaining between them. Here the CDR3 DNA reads TGTGCCAGCAGGGCAAGGGGATCCCAAGAGACCCAGTACTTC. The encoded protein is CASRARGSQETQYF. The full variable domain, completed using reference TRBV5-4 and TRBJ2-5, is ETGVTQSPTHLIKTRGQQVTLRCSSQSGHNTVSWYQQALGQGPQFIFQYYREEENGRGNFPPRFSGLQFPNYSSELNVNALELDDSALYLCASRARGSQETQYFGPGTRLLVL.

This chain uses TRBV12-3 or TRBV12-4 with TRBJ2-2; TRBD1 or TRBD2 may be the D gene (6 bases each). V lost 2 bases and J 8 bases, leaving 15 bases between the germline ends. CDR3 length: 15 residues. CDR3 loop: CASSLSRGGRGELFF. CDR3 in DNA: TGTGCCAGCAGTTTATCGCGAGGGGGGCGAGGGGAGCTGTTTTTT.

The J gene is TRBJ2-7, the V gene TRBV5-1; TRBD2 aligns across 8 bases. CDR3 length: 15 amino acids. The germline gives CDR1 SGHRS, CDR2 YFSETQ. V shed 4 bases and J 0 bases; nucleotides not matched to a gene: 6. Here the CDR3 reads CASSDPGGSSYEQYF. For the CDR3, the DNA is TGCGCCAGCAGCGATCCGGGGGGGAGCTCCTACGAGCAGTACTTC.

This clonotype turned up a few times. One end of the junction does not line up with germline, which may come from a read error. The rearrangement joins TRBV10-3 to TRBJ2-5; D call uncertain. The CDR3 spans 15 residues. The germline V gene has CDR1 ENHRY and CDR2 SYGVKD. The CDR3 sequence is CASSYLPQVEETQYF. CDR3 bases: TGTGCCAGCAGTTACTTGCCTCAGGTGGAAGAGACCCAGTACTTC.

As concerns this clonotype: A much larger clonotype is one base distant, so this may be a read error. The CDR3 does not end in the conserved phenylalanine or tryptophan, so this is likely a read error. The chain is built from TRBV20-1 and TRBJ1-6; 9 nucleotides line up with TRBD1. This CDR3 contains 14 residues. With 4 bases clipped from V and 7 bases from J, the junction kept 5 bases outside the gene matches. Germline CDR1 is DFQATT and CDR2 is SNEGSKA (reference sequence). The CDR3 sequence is CSATTGTGNSPLHL. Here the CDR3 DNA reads TGCAGTGCTACCACCGGGACAGGGAATTCACCCCTCCACCTT.

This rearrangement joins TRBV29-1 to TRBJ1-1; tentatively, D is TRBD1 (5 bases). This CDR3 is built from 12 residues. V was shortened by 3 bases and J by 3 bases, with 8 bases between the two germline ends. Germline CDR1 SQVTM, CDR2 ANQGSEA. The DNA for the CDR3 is TGCAGCGTTGATCAGGGTGACACTGAAGCTTTCTTT. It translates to CSVDQGDTEAFF.

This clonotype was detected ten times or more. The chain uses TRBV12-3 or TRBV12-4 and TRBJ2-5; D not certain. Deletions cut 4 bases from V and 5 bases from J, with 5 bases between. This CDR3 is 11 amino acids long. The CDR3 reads CASSSWETQYF. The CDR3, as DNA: TGTGCCAGCAGTTCATGGGAGACCCAGTACTTC.

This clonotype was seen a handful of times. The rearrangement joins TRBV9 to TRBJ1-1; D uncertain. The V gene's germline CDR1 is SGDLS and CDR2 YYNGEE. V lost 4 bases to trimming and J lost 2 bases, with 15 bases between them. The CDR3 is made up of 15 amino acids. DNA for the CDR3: TGTGCCAGCAGCCTTATACAGCACGATAACACTGAAGCTTTCTTT. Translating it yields CASSLIQHDNTEAFF.

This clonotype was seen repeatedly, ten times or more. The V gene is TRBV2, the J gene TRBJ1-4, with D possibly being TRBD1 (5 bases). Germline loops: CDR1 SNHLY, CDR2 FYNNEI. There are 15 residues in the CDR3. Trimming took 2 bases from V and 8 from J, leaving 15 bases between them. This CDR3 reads CASSELGREEEKLFF. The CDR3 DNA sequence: TGTGCCAGCAGTGAATTGGGCAGGGAGGAGGAAAAACTGTTTTTT.

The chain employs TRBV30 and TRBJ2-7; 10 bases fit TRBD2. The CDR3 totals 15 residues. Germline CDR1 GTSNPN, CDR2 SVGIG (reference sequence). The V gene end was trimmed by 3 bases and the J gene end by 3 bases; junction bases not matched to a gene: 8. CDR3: CAWSHRSSGSYEQYF. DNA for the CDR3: TGTGCCTGGAGCCATCGCTCTAGCGGGAGCTACGAGCAGTACTTC.

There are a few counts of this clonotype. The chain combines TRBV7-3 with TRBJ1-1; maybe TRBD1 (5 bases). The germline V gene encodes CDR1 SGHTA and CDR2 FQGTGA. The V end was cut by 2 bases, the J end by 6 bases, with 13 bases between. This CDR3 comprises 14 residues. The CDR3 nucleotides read TGTGCCAGCAGCTTATCCCGGGACGTAGCTGAAGCTTTCTTT. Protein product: CASSLSRDVAEAFF.

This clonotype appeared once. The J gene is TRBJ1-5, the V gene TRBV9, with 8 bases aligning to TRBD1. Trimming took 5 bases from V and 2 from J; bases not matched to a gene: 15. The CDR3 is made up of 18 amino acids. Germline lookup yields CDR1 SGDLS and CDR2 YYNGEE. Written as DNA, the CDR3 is TGTGCCAGCAGTCCGAGCTTGACAGGGGACGGTGGCAATCAGCCCCAGCATTTT. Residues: CASSPSLTGDGGNQPQHF.

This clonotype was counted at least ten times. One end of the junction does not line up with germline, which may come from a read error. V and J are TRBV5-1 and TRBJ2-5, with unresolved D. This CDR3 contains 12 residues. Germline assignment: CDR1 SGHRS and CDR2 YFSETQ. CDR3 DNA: TGTGCCAGCAGCTTATGGGGAGAGACCCAGTACTTC. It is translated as CASSLWGETQYF.

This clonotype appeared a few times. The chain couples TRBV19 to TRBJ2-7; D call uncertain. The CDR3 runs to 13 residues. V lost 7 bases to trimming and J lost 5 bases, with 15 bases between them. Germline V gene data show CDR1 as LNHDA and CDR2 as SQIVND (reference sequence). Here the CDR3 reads CASKHSTGNEQYF. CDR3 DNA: TGTGCCAGTAAACACTCGACTGGGAACGAGCAGTACTTC.

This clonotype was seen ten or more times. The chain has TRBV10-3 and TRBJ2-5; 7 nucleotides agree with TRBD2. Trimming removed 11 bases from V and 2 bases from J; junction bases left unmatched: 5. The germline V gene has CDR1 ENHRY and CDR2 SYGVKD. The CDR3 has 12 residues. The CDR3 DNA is TGTGCCGCCACGGGGGGACAAGAGACCCAGTACTTC. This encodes CAATGGQETQYF.

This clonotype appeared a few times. The CDR3 loop reads CASSLEEENTEAFF. DNA for the CDR3: TGTGCCAGCAGTTTAGAGGAGGAGAACACTGAAGCTTTCTTT. The rearrangement joins TRBV12-3 or TRBV12-4 to TRBJ1-1; D not certain. V lost 1 base to trimming and J lost 1 base, with 7 bases between them. The CDR3 loop spans 14 amino acids.

CDR3 sequence: CASTTDGYGYTF. CDR3 nucleotides: TGCGCCAGCACCACTGACGGCTATGGCTACACCTTC. The rearrangement uses TRBV5-1 and TRBJ1-2; D is ambiguous. The germline V gene encodes CDR1 SGHRS and CDR2 YFSETQ. This CDR3 comprises 12 residues. V was shortened by 6 bases and J by 4 bases, with 10 bases between the two germline ends.

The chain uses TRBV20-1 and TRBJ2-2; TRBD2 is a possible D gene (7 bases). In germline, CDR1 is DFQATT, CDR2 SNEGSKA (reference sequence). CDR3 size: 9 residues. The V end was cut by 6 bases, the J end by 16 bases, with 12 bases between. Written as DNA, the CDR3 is TGCAGTGCGCACGGGGGGCAGTTTTTT. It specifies CSAHGGQFF.

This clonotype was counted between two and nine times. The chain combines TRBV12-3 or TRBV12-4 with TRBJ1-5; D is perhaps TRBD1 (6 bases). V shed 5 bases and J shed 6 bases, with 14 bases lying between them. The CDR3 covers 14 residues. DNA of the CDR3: TGTGCCAGCAGTGAGGCAGGGGTTTTTCAGCCCCAGCATTTT. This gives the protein CASSEAGVFQPQHF.

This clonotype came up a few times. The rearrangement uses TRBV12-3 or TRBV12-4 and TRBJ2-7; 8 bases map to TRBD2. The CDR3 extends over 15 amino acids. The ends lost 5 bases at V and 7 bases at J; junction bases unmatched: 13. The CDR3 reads CASSASTGGAVEQYF. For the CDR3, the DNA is TGTGCCAGCAGTGCCTCTACCGGGGGGGCTGTTGAGCAGTACTTC.

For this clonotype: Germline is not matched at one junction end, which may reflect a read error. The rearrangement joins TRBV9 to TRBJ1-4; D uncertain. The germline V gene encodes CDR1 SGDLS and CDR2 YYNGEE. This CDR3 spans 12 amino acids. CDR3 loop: CANSDGSEKLFF. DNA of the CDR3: TGTGCCAACAGCGACGGAAGTGAAAAACTGTTTTTT.

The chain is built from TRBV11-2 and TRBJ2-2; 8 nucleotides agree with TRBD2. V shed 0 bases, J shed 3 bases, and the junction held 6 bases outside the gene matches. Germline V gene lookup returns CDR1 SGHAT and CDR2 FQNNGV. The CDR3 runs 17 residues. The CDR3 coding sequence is TGTGCCAGCAGCTTAGAACTAGCGGTAGCGGACACCGGGGAGCTGTTTTTT. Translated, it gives CASSLELAVADTGELFF.

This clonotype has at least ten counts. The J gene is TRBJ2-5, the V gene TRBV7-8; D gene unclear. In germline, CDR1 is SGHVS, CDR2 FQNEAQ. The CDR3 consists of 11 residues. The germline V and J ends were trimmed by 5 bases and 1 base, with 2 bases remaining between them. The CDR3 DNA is TGTGCCAGCAGCCCCCAAGAGACCCAGTACTTC. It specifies CASSPQETQYF.

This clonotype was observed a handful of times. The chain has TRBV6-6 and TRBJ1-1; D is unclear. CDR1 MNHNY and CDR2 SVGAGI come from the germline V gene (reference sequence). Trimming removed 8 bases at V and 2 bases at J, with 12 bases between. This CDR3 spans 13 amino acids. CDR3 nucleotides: TGTGCCAGCCTTAGGACGTTCAACACTGAAGCTTTCTTT. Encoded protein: CASLRTFNTEAFF.

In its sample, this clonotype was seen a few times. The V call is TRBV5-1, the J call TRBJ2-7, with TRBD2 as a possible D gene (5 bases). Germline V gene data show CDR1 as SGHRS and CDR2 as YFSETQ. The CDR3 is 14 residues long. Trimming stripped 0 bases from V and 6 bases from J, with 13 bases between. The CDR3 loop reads CASSLAVGVGEQYF. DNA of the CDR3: TGCGCCAGCAGCTTGGCTGTCGGGGTTGGCGAGCAGTACTTC.

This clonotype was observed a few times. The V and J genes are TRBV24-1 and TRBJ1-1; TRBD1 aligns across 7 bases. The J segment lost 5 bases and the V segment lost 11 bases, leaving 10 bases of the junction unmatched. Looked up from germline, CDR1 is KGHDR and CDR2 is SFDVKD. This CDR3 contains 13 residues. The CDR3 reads CASREGQPTEAFF. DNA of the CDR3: TGTGCCAGCAGGGAGGGACAGCCGACTGAAGCTTTCTTT.